This entry lists 5 T cell receptor beta chains sequenced from one sample in a study of control samples from healthy donors and cancer patients. TCRdb's table, derived via immunoSEQ multiplex PCR, lists solely in-frame clones and lacks some. This sample carries tens of thousands of clones, over 85% of them seen once, and the ten largest clones take roughly 1.5%. The sequenced sample was PBMCs. These receptors were collected from a middle-aged man with colorectal cancer.

The chain couples TRBV7-2 to TRBJ2-3, with D tentatively TRBD1 (5 bases). The CDR3 spans 14 residues. V lost 1 base to trimming and J lost 4 bases, with 9 bases between them. Germline CDR1 is SGHTA and CDR2 is FQGNSA. The CDR3 here is CASSLGGRADTQYF. The DNA of the CDR3 is TGTGCCAGCAGCTTAGGGGGCAGGGCAGATACGCAGTATTTT.

The chain employs TRBV7-9 and TRBJ2-7; D remains ambiguous. CDR1 and CDR2 (germline): SEHNR, FQNEAQ (reference sequence). The CDR3 is 13 residues long. Trimming removed 5 bases from V and 9 bases from J, with 17 bases in between. DNA of the CDR3: TGTGCCAGCAGCCCTCGACCATTTCTGGTGCAGTACTTC. It encodes CASSPRPFLVQYF.

The J gene is TRBJ2-1, the V gene TRBV13; TRBD2 matches at 8 bases. V shed 0 bases and J 8 bases; nucleotides not matched to a gene: 6. The CDR3 sequence is 15 residues long. Germline lookup yields CDR1 PRHDT and CDR2 FYEKMQ (reference sequence). In DNA, the CDR3 is TGTGCCAGCAGCTTAGGCTACGGGAGGGCCGATGAGCAGTTCTTC. Translation gives CASSLGYGRADEQFF. Full variable domain (outside the CDR3, taken from reference TRBV13 and TRBJ2-1): AAGVIQSPRHLIKEKRETATLKCYPIPRHDTVYWYQQGPGQDPQFLISFYEKMQSDKGSIPDRFSAQQFSDYHSELNMSSLELGDSALYFCASSLGYGRADEQFFGPGTRLTVL.

The CDR3 is CASSQSEHGYTF. As DNA, the CDR3 is TGTGCCAGCAGCCAGTCAGAACATGGCTACACCTTC. V and J are TRBV6-5 and TRBJ1-2; the D is unclear. Germline CDR1 MNHEY, CDR2 SVGAGI. There are 12 residues in the CDR3. The V end was cut by 6 bases, the J end by 6 bases, with 11 bases between.

A few counts support this clone. The chain links TRBV28 to TRBJ1-5, with D hard to call. Germline V gives CDR1 MDHEN, CDR2 SYDVKM. The CDR3 contains 12 residues. Between the trimmed V and J ends, which lost 7 bases and 4 bases, there was a span of 8 bases. CDR3 nucleotide sequence: TGTGCCAGCACACAGACGAATCAGCCCCAGCATTTT. Translation: CASTQTNQPQHF.